The next 23 T cell receptor beta chains were all read from a single sample in a study of blood T cell repertoires in COVID-19. Clones were read by immunoSEQ multiplex PCR, and TCRdb kept only the in-frame ones, dropping some. The table has tens of thousands of clones, about 88% seen once. Sequencing was carried out using peripheral blood. The receptors were sampled from a woman aged 60-70 years with active COVID-19.

The V and J genes are TRBV18 and TRBJ1-1; D remains unclear. Deletions cut 6 bases from V and 1 base from J, with 18 bases between. The CDR3 spans 16 residues. Germline values: CDR1 KGHSH, CDR2 LQKENI. The CDR3 region has the DNA TGTGCCAGCTCCCCTATCAGTCGGGTTTCGAACACTGAAGCTTTCTTT. This gives the protein CASSPISRVSNTEAFF.

There are a few counts of this clone. The chain employs TRBV5-4 and TRBJ1-4; D is undetermined. Between the trimmed V and J ends, which lost 4 bases and 3 bases, there was a span of 13 bases. The CDR3 has 15 residues. Germline V gene lookup returns CDR1 SGHNT and CDR2 YYREEE (reference sequence). CDR3 protein: CASSLSGAANEKLFF. The CDR3 DNA reads as TGTGCCAGCAGCCTCTCGGGAGCAGCTAATGAAAAACTGTTTTTT.

The gene calls are TRBV6-2 or TRBV6-3 and TRBJ1-1; possible D gene TRBD1, 6 bases. This CDR3 is built from 14 residues. Germline assignment: CDR1 MNHEY and CDR2 SVGEGT. The V end was cut by 5 bases, the J end by 3 bases, with 13 bases between. This CDR3 is CASSTDSLDTEAFF. DNA for the CDR3: TGTGCCAGCAGTACGGACAGTCTGGACACTGAAGCTTTCTTT.

This rearrangement joins TRBV19 to TRBJ1-3, with a weak D call TRBD1 (6 bases). The CDR3 contains 14 residues. CDR1 is LNHDA and CDR2 is SQIVND in the germline V gene (reference sequence). Trimming shortened V by 8 bases and J by 2 bases, and 13 bases separated the two germline ends. CDR3 coding DNA: TGTGCCAGTGACGCCGGGACAACTGGAAACACCATATATTTT. Translating it yields CASDAGTTGNTIYF.

The rearrangement joins TRBV2 to TRBJ2-6; 8 nucleotides align to TRBD1. The J segment lost 0 bases and the V segment lost 8 bases, leaving 12 bases of the junction unmatched. Germline CDR1 is SNHLY and CDR2 is FYNNEI. This CDR3 spans 18 amino acids. The CDR3: CASGAPQGALSGANVLTF. As DNA, the CDR3 is TGTGCCAGCGGGGCCCCGCAGGGGGCACTCTCTGGGGCCAACGTCCTGACTTTC.

The gene calls are TRBV3-1 (or the pseudogene TRBV3-2) and TRBJ2-5, with TRBD2 as a possible D gene (8 bases). The CDR3 runs 15 residues. Per germline, CDR1 LGHDT and CDR2 YNNKEL (reference sequence). The V end was cut by 4 bases, the J end by 5 bases, with 17 bases between. CDR3 protein: CASSLPGLGGETQYF. DNA for the CDR3: TGTGCCAGCAGCCTCCCGGGACTAGGGGGCGAGACCCAGTACTTC.

The V and J genes are TRBV12-3 or TRBV12-4 and TRBJ1-2, with D hard to call. There are 13 residues in the CDR3. The V end was cut by 7 bases, the J end by 4 bases, with 13 bases between. The CDR3 DNA sequence: TGTGCCAGCACCCTAACCGCGGGCTATGGCTACACCTTC. Translated: CASTLTAGYGYTF.

The gene calls are TRBV5-4 and TRBJ2-5; the match to TRBD1 covers 8 bases. Germline lookup yields CDR1 SGHNT and CDR2 YYREEE (reference sequence). The junction had 10 bases not matched to a gene; V was cut back by 0 bases and J by 9 bases. The CDR3 has 15 residues. The DNA of the CDR3 is TGTGCCAGCAGCTTGGCTACAGGGGGGTATGGGGCCCAGTACTTC. Residues: CASSLATGGYGAQYF.

The chain uses TRBV27 and TRBJ2-3; possible D gene TRBD2, 6 bases. The V end lost 5 bases, the J end lost 2 bases, and 17 bases lay between the germline ends. The CDR3 is 16 amino acids. CDR1 and CDR2 from the germline V gene are MNHEY and SMNVEV (reference sequence). CDR3 region: CASSQPGVPLTDTQYF. CDR3 DNA sequence: TGTGCCAGCAGTCAACCGGGAGTTCCCCTCACAGATACGCAGTATTTT.

The chain employs TRBV27 and TRBJ1-6; D ambiguous. This CDR3 is built from 17 residues. V lost 5 bases to trimming and J lost 0 bases, with 14 bases between them. CDR1 and CDR2 from the germline V gene are MNHEY and SMNVEV (reference sequence). The CDR3 nucleotides are TGTGCCAGCAGTCCTTCGACGGGGAGCTCCTATAATTCACCCCTCCACTTT. It codes for CASSPSTGSSYNSPLHF.

The J gene is TRBJ1-1, the V gene TRBV4-1; D possibly corresponds to TRBD1 (6 bases). Trimming cost V 4 bases and J 0 bases, with 12 bases left between them. Per germline, CDR1 MGHRA and CDR2 YSYEKL. The CDR3 has 15 residues. The CDR3 reads CASSLRTDLNTEAFF. The CDR3 bases are TGCGCCAGCAGCCTTCGGACAGACTTGAACACTGAAGCTTTCTTT.

This chain links TRBV9 with TRBJ2-1, with 9 bases matching TRBD1. CDR1 and CDR2 from the germline V gene are SGDLS and YYNGEE. The CDR3 is made up of 15 amino acids. J was trimmed by 5 bases and V by 4 bases; bases with no gene match: 7. The CDR3 DNA is TGTGCCAGCAGCTGGGGACAGGGTAACAACAATGAGCAGTTCTTC. Its protein is CASSWGQGNNNEQFF.

This chain connects TRBV11-2 to TRBJ2-5; weak D call: TRBD1 (5 bases). CDR3 length: 12 amino acids. Germline assignment: CDR1 SGHAT and CDR2 FQNNGV. V was trimmed by 4 bases and J by 7 bases, leaving 10 bases between them. CDR3 region: CASSSGSGTQYF. The CDR3 region has the DNA TGTGCCAGCAGCTCAGGGTCGGGGACCCAGTACTTC.

This chain connects TRBV7-9 to TRBJ1-1; D perhaps matches TRBD1 (6 bases). Deletions cut 1 base from V and 0 bases from J, with 12 bases between. This CDR3 contains 16 residues. The germline V gene encodes CDR1 SEHNR and CDR2 FQNEAQ (reference sequence). The CDR3 nucleotides read TGTGCCAGCAGCTTAGTTGGGGGCTCCATGAACACTGAAGCTTTCTTT. Its protein product is CASSLVGGSMNTEAFF.

The chain carries TRBV2 and TRBJ1-1; D is undetermined. This CDR3 has 12 amino acids. V was clipped by 5 bases and J by 3 bases, with 7 bases between them. Germline V gives CDR1 SNHLY, CDR2 FYNNEI. For the CDR3, the DNA is TGTGCCAGCAGTTTACTTTACACTGAAGCTTTCTTT. Translated: CASSLLYTEAFF.

The genes are TRBV27 and TRBJ2-2; the D gene is possibly TRBD1 (5 bases). Germline loops: CDR1 MNHEY, CDR2 SMNVEV (reference sequence). V lost 5 bases, J lost 2 bases, and 18 bases lay in between. The length of the CDR3 is 17 residues. Here the CDR3 DNA reads TGTGCCAGCAGTCCCCAGGGATCCAACATAAACACCGGGGAGCTGTTTTTT. Translation gives CASSPQGSNINTGELFF.

The genes are TRBV25-1 and TRBJ1-5; 8 bases agree with TRBD1. Germline CDR1 reads MGHDK; CDR2 reads SYGVNS. The length of the CDR3 is 16 residues. V gave up 4 bases and J gave up 7 bases; unmatched junction bases: 12. The CDR3 sequence is CASSGDALGQDQPQHF. The CDR3 region has the DNA TGTGCCAGCAGTGGCGACGCACTGGGACAGGACCAGCCCCAGCATTTT. Full variable domain (remainder filled in from reference TRBV25-1 and TRBJ1-5): EADIYQTPRYLVIGTGKKITLECSQTMGHDKMYWYQQDPGMELHLIHYSYGVNSTEKGDLSSESTVSRIRTEHFPLTLESARPSHTSQYLCASSGDALGQDQPQHFGDGTRLSIL.

The chain has TRBV29-1 and TRBJ1-1; D is unresolved. The CDR3 has 13 amino acids. Germline V CDR1 and CDR2: SQVTM, ANQGSEA. Trimming took 0 bases from V and 1 from J, leaving 6 bases between them. The CDR3 DNA reads as TGCAGCGTTGAAGAAGCCGGGAACACTGAAGCTTTCTTT. Protein: CSVEEAGNTEAFF.

The chain employs TRBV29-1 and TRBJ2-3; 12 nucleotides agree with TRBD2. Germline lookup yields CDR1 SQVTM and CDR2 ANQGSEA. This CDR3 contains 15 residues. V was pared by 6 bases and J by 2 bases, with 6 bases of the junction left unmatched. CDR3 in DNA: TGCAGCGTCGAGCTAGCGGGGGGGACCACAGATACGCAGTATTTT. It is translated as CSVELAGGTTDTQYF.

This clone has only one observation. The chain recombines TRBV6-4 with TRBJ2-3; TRBD1 agrees at 8 bases. There are 15 residues in the CDR3. The germline gives CDR1 MRHNA, CDR2 SNTAGT. Germline trimming cut 3 bases from V and 3 bases from J; bases unmatched to any gene: 5. The CDR3 DNA follows: TGTGCCAGCAGTGAGCAGGGGGCGAAAACAGATACGCAGTATTTT. Its protein is CASSEQGAKTDTQYF.

V gene TRBV5-1 combines with J gene TRBJ2-3, with 7 bases lining up with TRBD1. Looked up from germline, CDR1 is SGHRS and CDR2 is YFSETQ. This CDR3 has 12 residues. V gave up 4 bases and J gave up 9 bases; unmatched junction bases: 5. CDR3 protein: CASSTGQRTQYF. Written as DNA, the CDR3 is TGCGCCAGCAGCACGGGACAGAGGACGCAGTATTTT.

V is TRBV5-1 and J is TRBJ2-1; unclear D gene. CDR1 SGHRS and CDR2 YFSETQ come from the germline V gene. V was clipped by 5 bases and J by 9 bases, with 15 bases between them. This CDR3 has 13 residues. CDR3 sequence reads: CASSVEVGAEQFF. CDR3 nucleotide sequence: TGCGCCAGCAGTGTCGAGGTCGGCGCTGAGCAGTTCTTC.

The chain is built from TRBV11-3 and TRBJ2-1, with a weak D call TRBD2 (6 bases). Germline CDR1 reads SGHNT; CDR2 reads YENEEA. The CDR3 spans 14 residues. V was trimmed by 6 bases and J by 6 bases, leaving 15 bases between them. CDR3 in amino acids: CASSLTGVGNEQFF. The DNA for the CDR3 is TGTGCCAGCAGTCTCACGGGGGTTGGCAATGAGCAGTTCTTC.